A single sample is the source of the 23 T cell receptor beta chains below, sequenced in a study of T cells in Graves' hyperthyroidism and ophthalmopathy. Amplification yielded TCR beta CDR3 regions, with RNA transcripts as the source. First-round RT-PCR with HTBI primers amplified the TCR CDR3 region. TCRdb re-analysed the multiplex PCR reads in MiXCR, keeping a single row per CDR3 protein. This table holds fewer than 650,000 distinct CDR3 sequences, 14% found once. The material sequenced was blood. These receptors originate from a woman aged 35 to 49 with Graves' hyperthyroidism.

This clonotype was detected a few times. Being one base from a much bigger clone, this may be a read error. This sequence joins TRBV2 and TRBJ2-5, with TRBD2 identical over 8 bases. This CDR3 comprises 15 residues. Trimming took 5 bases from V and 6 from J; bases not matched to a gene: 11. Germline CDR1 is SNHLY and CDR2 is FYNNEI. CDR3 loop: CASSLGRLATKTQYF. The CDR3 DNA is TGTGCCAGCAGTCTTGGAAGACTAGCGACGAAGACCCAGTACTTC.

This clonotype came up many times. The chain recombines TRBV5-1 with TRBJ2-1, with unresolved D. The V end was cut by 4 bases, the J end by 0 bases, with 14 bases between. The CDR3 is 16 amino acids. Germline V gene data show CDR1 as SGHRS and CDR2 as YFSETQ. For the CDR3, the DNA is TGCGCCAGCAGCCCCGAAGGATCGAGCTCCTACAATGAGCAGTTCTTC. Translating it yields CASSPEGSSSYNEQFF.

This clonotype was seen many times. This rearrangement joins TRBV28 to TRBJ1-2; D is unresolved. The germline V gene encodes CDR1 MDHEN and CDR2 SYDVKM. Deletions cut 6 bases from V and 0 bases from J, with 14 bases between. The CDR3 has 15 residues. The CDR3 protein is CASRQSGSANYGYTF. CDR3 nucleotides: TGTGCCAGCAGGCAATCGGGGTCAGCTAACTATGGCTACACCTTC.

V usage is TRBV2 and J usage is TRBJ2-5, with 10 bases aligning to TRBD2. The CDR3 runs to 15 residues. The junction had 11 bases not matched to a gene; V was cut back by 6 bases and J by 7 bases. The germline CDR1 and CDR2 sequences are SNHLY and FYNNEI. Here the CDR3 reads CASRGTSAPGRTQYF. CDR3 coding DNA: TGTGCCAGCAGGGGGACTAGCGCTCCGGGAAGGACCCAGTACTTC.

This clonotype was observed many times. The chain couples TRBV3-1 to TRBJ2-1, with 7 bases that match TRBD2. CDR1 is LGHDT and CDR2 is YNNKEL in the germline V gene (reference sequence). This CDR3 has 15 residues. Germline trimming cut 0 bases from V and 3 bases from J; bases unmatched to any gene: 2. The CDR3 reads CASSQEGGIYNEQFF. The DNA for the CDR3 is TGTGCCAGCAGCCAAGAGGGGGGGATCTACAATGAGCAGTTCTTC.

This clonotype was counted only a few times. V and J are TRBV19 and TRBJ2-5; tentatively, D is TRBD1 (6 bases). Germline CDR1 and CDR2: LNHDA and SQIVND (reference sequence). The CDR3 consists of 13 residues. The ends were cut back, 3 bases at V and 1 base at J, with 6 bases in the middle. The CDR3 DNA is TGTGCCAGTAGTATGGACAGCCAAGAGACCCAGTACTTC. It specifies CASSMDSQETQYF.

The chain uses TRBV30 and TRBJ1-2, with TRBD1 matching 10 bases. The ends lost 3 bases at V and 7 bases at J; junction bases unmatched: 11. CDR3 size: 15 residues. Germline loops: CDR1 GTSNPN, CDR2 SVGIG (reference sequence). This CDR3 reads CAWRAPGQGSRGYTF. The CDR3 DNA is TGTGCCTGGAGAGCCCCGGGACAGGGGTCCCGTGGCTACACCTTC.

This clonotype was counted at least ten times. The chain is built from TRBV12-3 or TRBV12-4 and TRBJ2-3, with 10 bases lining up with TRBD2. With V trimmed by 6 bases and J by 0 bases, 6 bases remained unmatched. This CDR3 is built from 16 residues. The CDR3 DNA is TGTGCCAGCAGCCGACCGACTAGCGGGAGCACAGATACGCAGTATTTT. This gives the protein CASSRPTSGSTDTQYF.

This clonotype was recorded many times. CDR3 amino acids: CASSLGTGGWNEQFF. CDR3 DNA: TGCGCCAGCAGCTTGGGCACAGGGGGCTGGAATGAGCAGTTCTTC. This chain uses TRBV5-1 with TRBJ2-1; 9 nucleotides agree with TRBD1. The V gene's germline CDR1 is SGHRS and CDR2 YFSETQ. The CDR3 is 15 amino acids. The V segment lost 0 bases and the J segment 7 bases; nucleotides outside the gene matches: 5.

This clonotype was observed a handful of times. The gene calls are TRBV19 and TRBJ1-1; D not certain. CDR3 length: 13 residues. Germline values: CDR1 LNHDA, CDR2 SQIVND (reference sequence). V lost 1 base and J 4 bases, leaving 7 bases between the germline ends. CDR3 protein: CASSIGPVTEAFF. The CDR3 nucleotides read TGTGCCAGTAGTATAGGCCCAGTCACTGAAGCTTTCTTT. Variable domain in full (rest from reference TRBV19 and TRBJ1-1): DGGITQSPKYLFRKEGQNVTLSCEQNLNHDAMYWYRQDPGQGLRLIYYSQIVNDFQKGDIAEGYSVSREKKESFPLTVTSAQKNPTAFYLCASSIGPVTEAFFGQGTRLTVV.

This clonotype has a count of ten or more. The chain recombines TRBV12-3 or TRBV12-4 with TRBJ1-6; TRBD1 aligns across 7 bases. The CDR3 spans 13 residues. J gave up 9 bases and V 3 bases, and 2 bases lay outside the gene matches. The CDR3 bases are TGTGCCAGCAGTTTGGGACAGACTTCACCCCTCCACTTT. Translation: CASSLGQTSPLHF.

The chain carries TRBV4-1 and TRBJ2-5, with no clear D. V lost 0 bases and J lost 4, with 15 bases in between. CDR1 MGHRA and CDR2 YSYEKL come from the germline V gene. This CDR3 region has 16 residues. The chain's CDR3 is CASSQDDLGIGETQYF. The CDR3 nucleotides read TGCGCCAGCAGCCAAGATGATTTGGGTATCGGAGAGACCCAGTACTTC.

Many counts were recorded for this clonotype. This chain connects TRBV5-1 to TRBJ2-4; D is unresolved. The CDR3 sequence is 14 residues long. Looked up from germline, CDR1 is SGHRS and CDR2 is YFSETQ. V shed 4 bases and J shed 0 bases, with 8 bases lying between them. The CDR3 DNA follows: TGCGCCAGCAGCGAAGACCTAGCCAAAAACATTCAGTACTTC. It encodes CASSEDLAKNIQYF.

This clonotype showed up many times. V is TRBV20-1 and J is TRBJ1-1; D remains unclear. CDR1 is DFQATT, CDR2 SNEGSKA, per germline (reference sequence). The CDR3 runs 14 residues. Trimming took off 5 bases at V and 1 base at J, with 14 bases between the two ends. The CDR3 is CSAPLGSANTEAFF. DNA of the CDR3: TGCAGTGCTCCCCTCGGGAGCGCGAACACTGAAGCTTTCTTT.

The table lists this clonotype with a few counts. This chain joins TRBV24-1 and TRBJ2-5; 13 nucleotides agree with TRBD2. The CDR3 loop spans 16 amino acids. Germline CDR1 KGHDR, CDR2 SFDVKD. V lost 4 bases and J lost 5; bases outside the gene matches: 6. The CDR3, as DNA: TGTGCCACCAGTGACAGGACTAGCGGGAGTTTGGAGACCCAGTACTTC. Residues: CATSDRTSGSLETQYF.

This clonotype has only a few counts. V gene TRBV28 combines with J gene TRBJ2-7, with 8 bases matching TRBD1. Germline values: CDR1 MDHEN, CDR2 SYDVKM. J gave up 7 bases and V 6 bases, and 14 bases lay outside the gene matches. The CDR3 loop spans 15 amino acids. As DNA, the CDR3 is TGTGCCAGCAGACACGGGGCCCCGACAGGGGAAGAGCAGTACTTC. This translates into CASRHGAPTGEEQYF.

At least ten counts were recorded for this clonotype. This chain links TRBV5-1 with TRBJ2-7; 7 bases fit TRBD1. J gave up 4 bases and V 1 base, and 5 bases lay outside the gene matches. The CDR3 is 14 residues long. Germline CDR1 and CDR2: SGHRS and YFSETQ. The CDR3 DNA is TGCGCCAGCAGCTTGAACAGGGGAGAATACGAGCAGTACTTC. Protein sequence: CASSLNRGEYEQYF.

This clonotype has at least ten counts. This rearrangement joins TRBV12-3 or TRBV12-4 to TRBJ1-4, with D possibly TRBD1 on 6 matching bases. The CDR3 runs to 15 residues. Trimming shortened V by 6 bases and J by 0 bases, and 11 bases separated the two germline ends. The CDR3 region has the DNA TGTGCCAGCAGCCAGGGGTCTGCAACTAATGAAAAACTGTTTTTT. Encoded protein: CASSQGSATNEKLFF.

The V call is TRBV7-9, the J call TRBJ2-3, with a possible D match to TRBD1 (6 bases). V was trimmed by 3 bases and J by 0 bases, leaving 10 bases between them. Per the germline V gene, CDR1 is SEHNR and CDR2 is FQNEAQ (reference sequence). This CDR3 spans 15 amino acids. Written as DNA, the CDR3 is TGTGCCAGCAGCTTGAGGACAGTTAGCACAGATACGCAGTATTTT. It specifies CASSLRTVSTDTQYF.

The sample holds many counts of this clonotype. The rearrangement joins TRBV13 to TRBJ2-1, with TRBD2 matching 7 bases. The J segment lost 2 bases and the V segment lost 5 bases, leaving 9 bases of the junction unmatched. CDR3 length: 16 amino acids. The germline V gene has CDR1 PRHDT and CDR2 FYEKMQ (reference sequence). The CDR3 loop reads CASSPPASGPYNEQFF. The CDR3 nucleotides are TGTGCCAGCAGCCCCCCGGCTAGCGGTCCCTACAATGAGCAGTTCTTC.

J is TRBJ1-1 and V is TRBV9; no firm D call. V was clipped by 4 bases and J by 0 bases, with 13 bases between them. CDR3 length: 15 residues. Per the germline V gene, CDR1 is SGDLS and CDR2 is YYNGEE. This chain's CDR3 is CASSQKGNLNTEAFF. CDR3 coding DNA: TGTGCCAGCAGCCAGAAAGGGAACCTGAACACTGAAGCTTTCTTT.

This clonotype was seen ten or more times. The chain links TRBV2 to TRBJ2-7, with 10 bases that match TRBD2. This CDR3 has 14 residues. V gave up 8 bases and J gave up 5 bases; unmatched junction bases: 9. Germline V gene data show CDR1 as SNHLY and CDR2 as FYNNEI. The CDR3 DNA reads TGTGCCAGCCGGAAAGGGCTAGCGGGAGACGAGCAGTACTTC. This gives the protein CASRKGLAGDEQYF. Full variable domain (outside the CDR3, taken from reference TRBV2 and TRBJ2-7): EPEVTQTPSHQVTQMGQEVILRCVPISNHLYFYWYRQILGQKVEFLVSFYNNEISEKSEIFDDQFSVERPDGSNFTLKIRSTKLEDSAMYFCASRKGLAGDEQYFGPGTRLTVT.

At least ten counts were recorded for this clonotype. The chain is built from TRBV20-1 and TRBJ2-1; TRBD2 agrees at 9 bases. With V trimmed by 4 bases and J by 6 bases, 10 bases remained unmatched. The CDR3 has 15 amino acids. Germline CDR1 reads DFQATT; CDR2 reads SNEGSKA (reference sequence). In nucleotides, the CDR3 is TGCAGTGCTACAATAGGGGCTAGCGGGACCAATGAGCAGTTCTTC. Translation gives CSATIGASGTNEQFF.